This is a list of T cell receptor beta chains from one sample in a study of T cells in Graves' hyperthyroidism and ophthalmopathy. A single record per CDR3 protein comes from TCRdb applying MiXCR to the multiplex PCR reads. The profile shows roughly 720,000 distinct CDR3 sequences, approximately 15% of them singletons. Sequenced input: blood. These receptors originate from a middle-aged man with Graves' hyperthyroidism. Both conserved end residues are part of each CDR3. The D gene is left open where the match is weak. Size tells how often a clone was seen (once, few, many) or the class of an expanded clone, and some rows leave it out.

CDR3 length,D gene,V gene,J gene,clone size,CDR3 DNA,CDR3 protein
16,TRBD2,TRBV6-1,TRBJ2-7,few,TGTGCCAGCAGTCCGATAGCGGGAGGGTATACCTACGAGCAGTACTTC,CASSPIAGGYTYEQYF
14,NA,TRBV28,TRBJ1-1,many,TGTGCCAGCAGTCTTAGGGGCAGGGGCTTTGAAGCTTTCTTT,CASSLRGRGFEAFF
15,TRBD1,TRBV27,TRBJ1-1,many,TGCGCCAGCAGCCCGCAGGGGGCCGTGAACACTGAAGCTTTCTTT,CASSPQGAVNTEAFF
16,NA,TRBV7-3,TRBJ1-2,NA,TGTGCCAGCAGCTTAACGGGGGGAGCCAGAGACTATGGCTACACCTTC,CASSLTGGARDYGYTF
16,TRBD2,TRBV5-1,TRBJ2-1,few,TGCGCCAGCAGCTTTAGAGGCGGGAGGGCCGGTAATGAGCAGTTCTTC,CASSFRGGRAGNEQFF
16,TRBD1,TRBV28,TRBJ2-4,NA,TGTGCCAGCAGCCGCCGGGACAGCTGGGGAAAGGACATTCAGTACTTC,CASSRRDSWGKDIQYF
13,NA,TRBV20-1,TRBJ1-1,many,TGCAGTGCTAGAGCCCTGAATGGGGTTTGGGCTTTCTTT,CSARALNGVWAFF
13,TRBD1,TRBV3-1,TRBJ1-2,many,TGTGCCAGCAGCGGACGGACAGGGGTCGGCTACACCTTC,CASSGRTGVGYTF
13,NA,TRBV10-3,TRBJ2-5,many,TGTGCCATCAGTTTGACCGCTCAAGAGACCCAGTACTTC,CAISLTAQETQYF
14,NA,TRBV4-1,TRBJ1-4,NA,TGCGCCAGCAGCCAAGTGGCAGGGACGGAAAAACTGTTTTTT,CASSQVAGTEKLFF
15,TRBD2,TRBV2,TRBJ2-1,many,TGTGCCAGCAGGTCCGGGACTAGCGGCTACAATGAGCAGTTCTTC,CASRSGTSGYNEQFF
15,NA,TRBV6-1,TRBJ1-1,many,TGTGCCAGCAGTAACCTTGGGACAACGAACACTGAAGCTTTCTTT,CASSNLGTTNTEAFF
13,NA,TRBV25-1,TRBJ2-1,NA,TGTGCCAGCAGTGTATACAGGGTCAGTGAGCAGTTCTTC,CASSVYRVSEQFF
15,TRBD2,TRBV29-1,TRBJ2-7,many,TGCAGCGTCCGACAGGAGACTAGCGGATTCTACGAGCAGTACTTC,CSVRQETSGFYEQYF
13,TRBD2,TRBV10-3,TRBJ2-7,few,TGTGCCATCAGTGAGACGGGAGGGGGGGAGCAGTACTTC,CAISETGGGEQYF
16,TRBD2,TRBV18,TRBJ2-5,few,TGTGCCAGCCCCGTGGTAGCGGGAATTCATCGAGAGACCCAGTACTTC,CASPVVAGIHRETQYF
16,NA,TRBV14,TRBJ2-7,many,TGTGCCAGCAGCCCCATCCGTACAGGGAACACTCACGAGCAGTACTTC,CASSPIRTGNTHEQYF
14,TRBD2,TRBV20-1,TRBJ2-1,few,TGCAGTGCCAGACTAGCGGGAGTCTACAATGAGCAGTTCTTC,CSARLAGVYNEQFF
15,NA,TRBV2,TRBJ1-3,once,TGTGCCAGCAGTGAACGGGGGGCGGACGGAAACACCATATATTTT,CASSERGADGNTIYF
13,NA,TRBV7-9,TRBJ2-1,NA,TGTGCCAGCAGACAACGGGACACCGGTGAGCAGTTCTTC,CASRQRDTGEQFF
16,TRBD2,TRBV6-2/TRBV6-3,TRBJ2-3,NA,TGTGCCAGCAGTTTTGGGGCGGGAGTCGGCACAGATACGCAGTATTTT,CASSFGAGVGTDTQYF
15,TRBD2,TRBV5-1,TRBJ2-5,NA,TGCGCCAGCAGCTCCGGGACTAGCCTTCGGGAGACCCAGTACTTC,CASSSGTSLRETQYF
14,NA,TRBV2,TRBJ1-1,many,TGTGCCAGCAGTCCGACAGTTGCAAACACTGAAGCTTTCTTT,CASSPTVANTEAFF
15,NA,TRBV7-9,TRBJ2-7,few,TGTGCCAGCAGCACTCCCGTGGGGAGCCTGCACGAGCAGTACTTC,CASSTPVGSLHEQYF
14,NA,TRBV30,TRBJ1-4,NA,TGTGCCTGGAGTGTCGGCAGAACTAATGAAAAACTGTTTTTT,CAWSVGRTNEKLFF
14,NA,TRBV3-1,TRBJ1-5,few,TGTGCCAGCAGCCAAGATGTCGAATATCAGCCCCAGCATTTT,CASSQDVEYQPQHF
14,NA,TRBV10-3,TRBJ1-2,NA,TGTGCCATCAGTGACCAGGGATTAAACTATGGCTACACCTTC,CAISDQGLNYGYTF
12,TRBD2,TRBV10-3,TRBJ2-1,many,TGTGCCATCCGGACTAGCGGGACTGAGCAGTTCTTC,CAIRTSGTEQFF
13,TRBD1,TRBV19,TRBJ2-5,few,TGTGCCAGTAGTTCGGACAGGGGAAGAACCCAGTACTTC,CASSSDRGRTQYF
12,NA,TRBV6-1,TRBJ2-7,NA,TGTGCCAGCAGTCAGGGGCCCCACGAGCAGTACTTC,CASSQGPHEQYF
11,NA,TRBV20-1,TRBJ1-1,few,TGCAGTGCTAGTGGGGGGGCTGAAGCTTTCTTT,CSASGGAEAFF
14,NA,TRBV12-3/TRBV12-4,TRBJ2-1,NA,TGTGCCAGCAGTTTATACGGGAGCCACAATGAGCAGTTCTTC,CASSLYGSHNEQFF
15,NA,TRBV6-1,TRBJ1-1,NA,TGTGCCAGCAGCCAAGACAGCCCTTCGAACACTGAAGCTTTCTTT,CASSQDSPSNTEAFF
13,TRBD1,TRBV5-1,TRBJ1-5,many,TGCGCCAGCAGCTCATCAGGGGGGTCGCCCCAGCATTTT,CASSSSGGSPQHF
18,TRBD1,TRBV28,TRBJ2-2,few,TGTGCCAGCAGTTCGCTGACTGGGACAGGGACGAACACCGGGGAGCTGTTTTTT,CASSSLTGTGTNTGELFF
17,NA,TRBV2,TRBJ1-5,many,TGTGCCAGCACCGGAGGTGCAGGGGCGCTTAGCAATCAGCCCCAGCATTTT,CASTGGAGALSNQPQHF
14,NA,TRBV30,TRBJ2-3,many,TGTGCCTGGAGTGTCGACGTAAGCACAGATACGCAGTATTTT,CAWSVDVSTDTQYF
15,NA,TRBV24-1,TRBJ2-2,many,TGTGCCACCAGTGCTGTCTCATCGAACACCGGGGAGCTGTTTTTT,CATSAVSSNTGELFF
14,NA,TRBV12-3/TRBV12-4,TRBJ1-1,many,TGTGCCAGCAGTTTAAGGGTCATGAACACTGAAGCTTCCTTT,CASSLRVMNTEASF
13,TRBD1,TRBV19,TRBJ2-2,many,TGCGCCAGCAGCATCACAGGGGCCGGGGAGCTGTTTTTT,CASSITGAGELFF
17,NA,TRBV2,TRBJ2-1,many,TGTGCCAGCAAGTTGAGACTTTTGGGAATTACGCACAATGAGCAGTTCTTC,CASKLRLLGITHNEQFF
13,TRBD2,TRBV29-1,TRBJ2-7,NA,TGCAGCGGTTTCGGACTAGCGGGAGATGAGCAGTACTTC,CSGFGLAGDEQYF
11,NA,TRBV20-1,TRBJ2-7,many,TGCAGTGCTATGGACGGGGACGAGCAGTACTTC,CSAMDGDEQYF
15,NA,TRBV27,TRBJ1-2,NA,TGTGCCAGCAGTTTATCGGAAGATGGGGTCTATGGCTACACCTTC,CASSLSEDGVYGYTF
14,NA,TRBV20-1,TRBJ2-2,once,TGCAGTGCTAGAGATGGGCTAGAGTCCGGGGAGCTGTTTTTT,CSARDGLESGELFF
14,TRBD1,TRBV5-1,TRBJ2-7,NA,TGCGCCAGCAGCCACGGACAGGGGTGGTACGAGCAGTACTTC,CASSHGQGWYEQYF
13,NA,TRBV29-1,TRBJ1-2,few,TGCAGCGTTTGGCAGGGCATAGGCGATGGCTACACCTTC,CSVWQGIGDGYTF
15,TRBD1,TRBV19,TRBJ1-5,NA,TGTGCCAGTAGTTTGGAGGGGGCGTTCAATCAGCCCCAGCATTTT,CASSLEGAFNQPQHF
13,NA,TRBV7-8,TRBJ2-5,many,TGTGCCAGCAGGACCGGACAGCAAGAGACCCAGTACTTC,CASRTGQQETQYF
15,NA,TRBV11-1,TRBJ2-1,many,TGTGCCAGCAGCTCCCAAGGGACATTCAACAATGAGCAGTTCTTC,CASSSQGTFNNEQFF
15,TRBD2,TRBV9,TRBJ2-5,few,TGTGCCAGCAGCGTCTCGCTAGCGGGAGTGGAGACCCAGTACTTC,CASSVSLAGVETQYF
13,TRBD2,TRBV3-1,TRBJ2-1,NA,TGTGCCAGCAGCCAAATGGGACTAGCGGAGCAGTTCTTC,CASSQMGLAEQFF